This TCR beta chain was sequenced in a study of tumor-infiltrating lymphocytes in localized non-small cell lung cancer. About this clone itself: Its antigen remains unknown.

Whole-study results and caveats: T-cell fraction did not differ between immunotypes IM1 and IM2.

After removal of 6 bases from V and 4 bases from J, the junction contained 4 bases not matched to a gene. This CDR3 spans 14 amino acids. CDR1 and CDR2 from the germline V gene are KGHSH and LQKENI. Clones were sequenced by immunoSEQ multiplex PCR, and TCRdb holds only the in-frame ones, with some missing. The sample records 20,000 to 25,000 clones, nearly 70% being singletons. The chain combines TRBV18 with TRBJ1-2, with 11 positions matching TRBD1. Sample: lung tumor tissue. This receptor was taken from a human donor with non-small cell lung cancer. The CDR3: CASSSGTGGYGYTF. DNA for the CDR3: TGTGCCAGCTCCTCTGGGACAGGGGGCTATGGCTACACCTTC.